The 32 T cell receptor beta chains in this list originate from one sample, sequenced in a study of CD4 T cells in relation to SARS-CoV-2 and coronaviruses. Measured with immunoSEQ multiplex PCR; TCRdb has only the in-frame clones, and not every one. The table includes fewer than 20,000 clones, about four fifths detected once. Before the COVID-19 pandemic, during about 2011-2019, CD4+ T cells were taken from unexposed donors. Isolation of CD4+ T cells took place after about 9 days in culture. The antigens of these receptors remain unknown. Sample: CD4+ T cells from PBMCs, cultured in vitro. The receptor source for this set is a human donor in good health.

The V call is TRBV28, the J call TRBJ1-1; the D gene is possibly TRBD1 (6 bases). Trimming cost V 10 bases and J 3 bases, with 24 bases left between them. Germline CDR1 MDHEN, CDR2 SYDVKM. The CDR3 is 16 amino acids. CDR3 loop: CATTGTTAGRDTEAFF. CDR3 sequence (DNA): TGTGCCACCACAGGGACGACAGCAGGCAGAGACACTGAAGCTTTCTTT.

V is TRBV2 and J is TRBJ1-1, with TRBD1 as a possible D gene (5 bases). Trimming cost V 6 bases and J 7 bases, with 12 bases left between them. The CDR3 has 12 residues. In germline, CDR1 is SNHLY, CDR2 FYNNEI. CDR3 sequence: CASSLRQFEAFF. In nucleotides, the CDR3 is TGTGCCAGCAGCCTCAGACAGTTTGAAGCTTTCTTT. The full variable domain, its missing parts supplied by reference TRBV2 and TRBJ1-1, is EPEVTQTPSHQVTQMGQEVILRCVPISNHLYFYWYRQILGQKVEFLVSFYNNEISEKSEIFDDQFSVERPDGSNFTLKIRSTKLEDSAMYFCASSLRQFEAFFGQGTRLTVV.

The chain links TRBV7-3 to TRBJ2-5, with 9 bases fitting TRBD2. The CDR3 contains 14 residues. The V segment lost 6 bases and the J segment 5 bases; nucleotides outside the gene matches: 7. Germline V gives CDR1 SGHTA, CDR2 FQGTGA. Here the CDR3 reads CASSWGLAKETQYF. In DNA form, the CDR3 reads TGTGCCAGCAGTTGGGGACTAGCCAAGGAGACCCAGTACTTC.

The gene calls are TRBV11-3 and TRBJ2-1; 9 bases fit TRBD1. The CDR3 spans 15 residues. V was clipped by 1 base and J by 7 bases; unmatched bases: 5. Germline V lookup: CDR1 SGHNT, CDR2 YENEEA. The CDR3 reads CASSLAQGAWNEQFF. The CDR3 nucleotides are TGTGCCAGCAGCTTAGCACAGGGGGCATGGAATGAGCAGTTCTTC.

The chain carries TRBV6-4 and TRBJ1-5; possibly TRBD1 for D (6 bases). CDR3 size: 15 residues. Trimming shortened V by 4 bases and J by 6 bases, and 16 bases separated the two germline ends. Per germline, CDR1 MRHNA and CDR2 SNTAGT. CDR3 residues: CASSVRGGEAQPQHF. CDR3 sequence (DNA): TGTGCCAGCAGTGTGCGAGGGGGTGAGGCTCAGCCCCAGCATTTT.

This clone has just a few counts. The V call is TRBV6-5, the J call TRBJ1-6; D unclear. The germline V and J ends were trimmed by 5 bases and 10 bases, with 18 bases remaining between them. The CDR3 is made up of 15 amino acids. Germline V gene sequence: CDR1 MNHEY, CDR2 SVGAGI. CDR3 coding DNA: TGTGCCAGCAGTACCCGGACTGGAGGAACGTCACCCCTCCACTTT. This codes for CASSTRTGGTSPLHF.

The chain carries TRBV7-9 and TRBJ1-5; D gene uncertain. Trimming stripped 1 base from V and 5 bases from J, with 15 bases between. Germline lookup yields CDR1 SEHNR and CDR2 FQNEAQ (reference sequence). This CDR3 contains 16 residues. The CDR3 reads CASSLGPLTIDQPQHF. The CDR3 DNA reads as TGTGCCAGCAGCTTAGGCCCCCTGACAATTGATCAGCCCCAGCATTTT.

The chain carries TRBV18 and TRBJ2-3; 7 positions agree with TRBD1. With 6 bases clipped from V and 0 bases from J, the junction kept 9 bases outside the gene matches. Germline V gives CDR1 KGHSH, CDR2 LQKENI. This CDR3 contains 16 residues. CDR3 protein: CASSPRQGTSTDTQYF. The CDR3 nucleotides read TGTGCCAGCTCGCCCAGACAGGGCACTAGCACAGATACGCAGTATTTT.

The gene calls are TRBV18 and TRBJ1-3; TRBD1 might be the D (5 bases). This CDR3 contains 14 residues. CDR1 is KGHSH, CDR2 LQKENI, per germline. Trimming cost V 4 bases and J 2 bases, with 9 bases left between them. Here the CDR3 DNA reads TGTGCCAGCTCACTAGCACAGGCTGGAAACACCATATATTTT. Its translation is CASSLAQAGNTIYF.

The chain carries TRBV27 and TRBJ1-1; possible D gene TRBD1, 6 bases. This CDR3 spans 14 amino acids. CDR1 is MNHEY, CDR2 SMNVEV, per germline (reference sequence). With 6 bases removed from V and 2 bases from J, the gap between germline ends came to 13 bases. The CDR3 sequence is CASRLQGVNTEAFF. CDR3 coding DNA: TGTGCCAGCAGGTTACAGGGTGTCAACACTGAAGCTTTCTTT.

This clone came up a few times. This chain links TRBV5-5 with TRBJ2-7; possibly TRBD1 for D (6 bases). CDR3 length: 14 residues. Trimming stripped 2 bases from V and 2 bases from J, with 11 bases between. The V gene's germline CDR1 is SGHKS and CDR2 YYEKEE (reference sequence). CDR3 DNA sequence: TGTGCCAGCAGCTTACAGGGAGCCACCTACGAGCAGTACTTC. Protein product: CASSLQGATYEQYF.

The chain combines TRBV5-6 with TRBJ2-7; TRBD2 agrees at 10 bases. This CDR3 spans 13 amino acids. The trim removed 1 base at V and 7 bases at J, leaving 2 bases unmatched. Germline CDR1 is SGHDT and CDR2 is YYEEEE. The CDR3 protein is CASSLLAGGEQYF. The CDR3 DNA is TGTGCCAGCAGCTTGTTAGCGGGAGGAGAGCAGTACTTC.

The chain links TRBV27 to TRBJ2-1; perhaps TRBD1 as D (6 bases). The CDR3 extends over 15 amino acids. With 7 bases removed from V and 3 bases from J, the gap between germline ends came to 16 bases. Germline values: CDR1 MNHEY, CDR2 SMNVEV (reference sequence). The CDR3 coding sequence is TGTGCCAGCACCGCGCCGGGACACATCTACAATGAGCAGTTCTTC. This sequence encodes CASTAPGHIYNEQFF.

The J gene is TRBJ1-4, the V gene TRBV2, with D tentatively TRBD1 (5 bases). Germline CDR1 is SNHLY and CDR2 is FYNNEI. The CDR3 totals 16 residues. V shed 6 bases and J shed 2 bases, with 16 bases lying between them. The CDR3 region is CASRGRPAGTNEKLFF. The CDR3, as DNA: TGTGCCAGCAGGGGACGCCCGGCGGGGACTAATGAAAAACTGTTTTTT.

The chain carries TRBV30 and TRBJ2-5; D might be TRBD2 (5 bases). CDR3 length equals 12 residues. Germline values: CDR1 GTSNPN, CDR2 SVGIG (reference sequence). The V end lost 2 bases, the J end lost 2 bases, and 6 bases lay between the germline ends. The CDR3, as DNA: TGTGCCTGGAGTCCGGGACAAGAGACCCAGTACTTC. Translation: CAWSPGQETQYF.

Here the CDR3 reads CASSRAGGSAYGYTF. The CDR3 DNA sequence: TGTGCCAGCAGCCGAGCGGGGGGTAGTGCCTATGGCTACACCTTC. This rearrangement joins TRBV7-8 to TRBJ1-2; D might be TRBD1 (5 bases). Germline V CDR1 and CDR2: SGHVS, FQNEAQ. CDR3 length: 15 amino acids. The V end was cut by 5 bases, the J end by 4 bases, with 17 bases between. Variable domain in full (rest from reference TRBV7-8 and TRBJ1-2): GAGVSQSPRYKVAKRGQDVALRCDPISGHVSLFWYQQALGQGPEFLTYFQNEAQLDKSGLPSDRFFAERPEGSVSTLKIQRTQQEDSAVYLCASSRAGGSAYGYTFGSGTRLTVV.

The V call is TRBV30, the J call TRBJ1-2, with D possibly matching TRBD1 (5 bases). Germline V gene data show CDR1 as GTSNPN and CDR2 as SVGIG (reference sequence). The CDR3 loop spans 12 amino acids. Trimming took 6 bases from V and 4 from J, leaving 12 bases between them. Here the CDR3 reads CACSTQGYGYTF. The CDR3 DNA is TGTGCCTGTTCGACTCAGGGCTATGGCTACACCTTC.

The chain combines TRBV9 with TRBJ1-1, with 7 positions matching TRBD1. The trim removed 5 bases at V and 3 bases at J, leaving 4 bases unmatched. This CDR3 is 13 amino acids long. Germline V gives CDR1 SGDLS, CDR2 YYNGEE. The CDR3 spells CASRTGQDTEAFF. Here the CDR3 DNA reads TGTGCCAGCAGGACAGGGCAGGACACTGAAGCTTTCTTT.

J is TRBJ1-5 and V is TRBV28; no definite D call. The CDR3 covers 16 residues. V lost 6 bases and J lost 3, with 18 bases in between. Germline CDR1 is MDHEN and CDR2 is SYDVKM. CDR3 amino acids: CASSPFSGINNQPQHF. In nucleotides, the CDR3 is TGTGCCAGCAGCCCTTTTTCCGGGATTAACAATCAGCCCCAGCATTTT.

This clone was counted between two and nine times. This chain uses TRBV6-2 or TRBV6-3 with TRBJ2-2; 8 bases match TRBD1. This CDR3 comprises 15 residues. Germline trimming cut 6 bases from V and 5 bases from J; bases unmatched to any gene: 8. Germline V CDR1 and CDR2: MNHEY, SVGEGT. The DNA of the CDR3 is TGTGCCAGCAGCTCCCGGACAGGGTGGACCGGGGAGCTGTTTTTT. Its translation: CASSSRTGWTGELFF.

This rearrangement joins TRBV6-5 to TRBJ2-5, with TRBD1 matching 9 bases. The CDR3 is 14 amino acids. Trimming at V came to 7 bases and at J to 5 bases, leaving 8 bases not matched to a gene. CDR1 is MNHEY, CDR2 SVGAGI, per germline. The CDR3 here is CASKPGQGFETQYF. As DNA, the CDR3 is TGTGCCAGCAAGCCGGGACAGGGTTTCGAGACCCAGTACTTC.

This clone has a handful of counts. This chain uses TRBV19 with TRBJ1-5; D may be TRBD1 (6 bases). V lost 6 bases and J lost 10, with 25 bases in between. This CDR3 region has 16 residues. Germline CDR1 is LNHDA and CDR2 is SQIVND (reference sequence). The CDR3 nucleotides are TGTGCCAGTAGCGAACTAGGGGACACCGCGGATGTTCCCCAGCATTTT. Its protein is CASSELGDTADVPQHF.

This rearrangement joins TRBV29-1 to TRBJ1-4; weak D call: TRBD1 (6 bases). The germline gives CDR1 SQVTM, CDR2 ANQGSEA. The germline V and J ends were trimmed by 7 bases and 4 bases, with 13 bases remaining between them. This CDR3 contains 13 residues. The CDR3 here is CSAIGTLNEKLFF. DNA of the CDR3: TGCAGCGCGATCGGGACACTTAATGAAAAACTGTTTTTT.

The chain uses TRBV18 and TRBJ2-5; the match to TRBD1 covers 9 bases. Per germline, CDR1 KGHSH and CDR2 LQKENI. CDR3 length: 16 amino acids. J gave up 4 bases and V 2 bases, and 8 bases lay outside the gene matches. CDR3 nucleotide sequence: TGTGCCAGCTCACCATCACAACAGGGGGCAGGAGAGACCCAGTACTTC. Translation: CASSPSQQGAGETQYF.

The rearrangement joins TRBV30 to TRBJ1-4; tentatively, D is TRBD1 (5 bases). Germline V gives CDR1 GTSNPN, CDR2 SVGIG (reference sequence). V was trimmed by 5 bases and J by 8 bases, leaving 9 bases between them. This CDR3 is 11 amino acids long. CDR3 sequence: CAWGRVEKLFF. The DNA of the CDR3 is TGTGCCTGGGGCAGGGTAGAAAAACTGTTTTTT.

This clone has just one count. CDR3 nucleotides: TGTGCCAGTAGTATGAATAGGGTAGGCGGCTACACCTTC. It codes for CASSMNRVGGYTF. This chain joins TRBV19 and TRBJ1-2; no clear D. CDR3 length: 13 amino acids. V dropped 3 bases and J dropped 8 bases, with 13 bases sitting between them. Looked up from germline, CDR1 is LNHDA and CDR2 is SQIVND (reference sequence).

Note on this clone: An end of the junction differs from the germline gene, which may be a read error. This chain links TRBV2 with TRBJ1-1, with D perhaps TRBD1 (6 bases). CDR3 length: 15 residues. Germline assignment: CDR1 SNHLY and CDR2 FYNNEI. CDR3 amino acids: CASREDRLGNTEAFF. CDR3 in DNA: TGTGCCAGCAGAGAAGACAGGTTAGGGAACACTGAAGCTTTCTTT. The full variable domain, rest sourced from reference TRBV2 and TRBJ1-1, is EPEVTQTPSHQVTQMGQEVILRCVPISNHLYFYWYRQILGQKVEFLVSFYNNEISEKSEIFDDQFSVERPDGSNFTLKIRSTKLEDSAMYFCASREDRLGNTEAFFGQGTRLTVV.

CDR3 in DNA: TGTGCCAGCAGCTTAGACAGGTGGACCACTGAAGCTTTCTTT. It codes for CASSLDRWTTEAFF. V usage is TRBV7-9 and J usage is TRBJ1-1; possibly TRBD1 for D (5 bases). The germline CDR1 and CDR2 sequences are SEHNR and FQNEAQ (reference sequence). V lost 1 base and J 4 bases, leaving 10 bases between the germline ends. The CDR3 is made up of 14 amino acids. Variable domain in full (rest from reference TRBV7-9 and TRBJ1-1): DTGVSQNPRHKITKRGQNVTFRCDPISEHNRLYWYRQTLGQGPEFLTYFQNEAQLEKSRLLSDRFSAERPKGSFSTLEIQRTEQGDSAMYLCASSLDRWTTEAFFGQGTRLTVV.

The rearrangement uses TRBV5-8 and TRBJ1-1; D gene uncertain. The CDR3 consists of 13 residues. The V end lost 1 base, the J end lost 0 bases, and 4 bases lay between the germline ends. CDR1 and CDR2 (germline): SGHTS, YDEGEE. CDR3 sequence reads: CASSLLVNTEAFF. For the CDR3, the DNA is TGTGCCAGCAGCTTGTTAGTGAACACTGAAGCTTTCTTT.

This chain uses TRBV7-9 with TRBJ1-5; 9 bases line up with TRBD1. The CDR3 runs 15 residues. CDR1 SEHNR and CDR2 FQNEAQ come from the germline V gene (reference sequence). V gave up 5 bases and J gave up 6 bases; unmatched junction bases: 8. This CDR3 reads CASSRGQGFSQPQHF. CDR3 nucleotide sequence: TGTGCCAGCAGCCGGGGACAGGGCTTTAGTCAGCCCCAGCATTTT.

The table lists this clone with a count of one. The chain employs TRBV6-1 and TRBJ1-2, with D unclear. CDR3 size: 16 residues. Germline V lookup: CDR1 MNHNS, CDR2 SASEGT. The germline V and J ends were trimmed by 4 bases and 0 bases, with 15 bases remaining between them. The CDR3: CASSGGGYGSNYGYTF. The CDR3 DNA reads TGTGCCAGCAGTGGGGGTGGTTATGGATCTAACTATGGCTACACCTTC.

As DNA, the CDR3 is TGTGCCAGCAAAGACAGGGGGACTAACTATGGCTACACCTTC. This translates into CASKDRGTNYGYTF. This chain links TRBV6-5 with TRBJ1-2, with TRBD1 matching over 9 bases. V dropped 7 bases and J dropped 0; count of bases not matched to a gene: 3. CDR3 length equals 14 residues. Germline CDR1 MNHEY, CDR2 SVGAGI.